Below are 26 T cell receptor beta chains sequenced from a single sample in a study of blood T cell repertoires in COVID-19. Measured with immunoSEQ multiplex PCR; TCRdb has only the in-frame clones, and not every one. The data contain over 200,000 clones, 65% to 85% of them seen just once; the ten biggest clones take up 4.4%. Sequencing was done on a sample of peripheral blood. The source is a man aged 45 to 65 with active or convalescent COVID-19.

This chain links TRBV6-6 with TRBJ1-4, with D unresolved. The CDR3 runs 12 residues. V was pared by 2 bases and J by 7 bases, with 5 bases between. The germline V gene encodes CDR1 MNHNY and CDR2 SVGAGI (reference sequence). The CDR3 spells CASSYASEKLFF. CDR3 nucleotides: TGTGCCAGCAGTTACGCTAGTGAAAAACTGTTTTTT.

Here the CDR3 DNA reads TGCAGCGTTGAGCAGGGGCGGGCAGATACGCAGTATTTT. It translates to CSVEQGRADTQYF. The rearrangement joins TRBV29-1 to TRBJ2-3; D may be TRBD1 (6 bases). Per germline, CDR1 SQVTM and CDR2 ANQGSEA. V lost 3 bases and J lost 4, with 11 bases in between. The CDR3 is 13 amino acids.

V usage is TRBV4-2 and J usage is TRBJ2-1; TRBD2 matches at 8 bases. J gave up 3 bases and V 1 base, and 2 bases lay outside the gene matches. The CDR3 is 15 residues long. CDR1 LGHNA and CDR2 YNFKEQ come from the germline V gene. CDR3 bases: TGTGCCAGCAGCCAAGCGGGGGGGGACTACAATGAGCAGTTCTTC. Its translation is CASSQAGGDYNEQFF.

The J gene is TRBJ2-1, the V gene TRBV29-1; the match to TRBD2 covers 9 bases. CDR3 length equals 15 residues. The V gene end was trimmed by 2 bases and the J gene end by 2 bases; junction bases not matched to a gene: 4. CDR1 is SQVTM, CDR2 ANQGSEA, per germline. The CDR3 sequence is CSVEQAGGTYNEQFF. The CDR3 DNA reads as TGCAGCGTTGAACAAGCGGGGGGCACCTACAATGAGCAGTTCTTC.

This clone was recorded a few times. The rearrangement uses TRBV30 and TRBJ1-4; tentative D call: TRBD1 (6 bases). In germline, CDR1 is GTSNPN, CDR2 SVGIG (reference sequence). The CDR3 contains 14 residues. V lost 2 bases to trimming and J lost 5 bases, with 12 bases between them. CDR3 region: CAWSRGQPNEKLFF. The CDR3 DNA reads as TGTGCCTGGAGTAGAGGACAGCCGAATGAAAAACTGTTTTTT.

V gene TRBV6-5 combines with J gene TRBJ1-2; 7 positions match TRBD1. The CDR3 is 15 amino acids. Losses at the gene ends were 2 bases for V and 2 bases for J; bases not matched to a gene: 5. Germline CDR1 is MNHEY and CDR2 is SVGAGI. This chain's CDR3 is CASSYAGQQNYGYTF. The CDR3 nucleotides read TGTGCCAGCAGTTACGCGGGACAGCAAAACTATGGCTACACCTTC.

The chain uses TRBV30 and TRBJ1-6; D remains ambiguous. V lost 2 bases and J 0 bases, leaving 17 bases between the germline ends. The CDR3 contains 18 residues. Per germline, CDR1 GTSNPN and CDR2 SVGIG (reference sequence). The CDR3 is CAWSSPGGFSSYNSPLHF. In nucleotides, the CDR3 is TGTGCCTGGAGTTCCCCCGGAGGCTTCAGCTCCTATAATTCACCCCTCCACTTT.

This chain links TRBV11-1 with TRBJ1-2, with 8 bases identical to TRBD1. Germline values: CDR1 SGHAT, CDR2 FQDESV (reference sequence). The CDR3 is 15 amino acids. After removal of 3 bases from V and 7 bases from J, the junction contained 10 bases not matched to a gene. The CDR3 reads CASSLDPGQVGGYTF. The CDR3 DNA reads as TGTGCCAGCAGCTTGGACCCGGGACAGGTCGGTGGCTACACCTTC.

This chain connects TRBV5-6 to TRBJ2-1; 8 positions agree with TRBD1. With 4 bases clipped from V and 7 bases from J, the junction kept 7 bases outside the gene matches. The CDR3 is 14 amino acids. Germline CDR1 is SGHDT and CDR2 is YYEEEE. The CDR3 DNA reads TGTGCCAGCAGCAATGGACAGGGAACGAATGAGCAGTTCTTC. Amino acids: CASSNGQGTNEQFF.

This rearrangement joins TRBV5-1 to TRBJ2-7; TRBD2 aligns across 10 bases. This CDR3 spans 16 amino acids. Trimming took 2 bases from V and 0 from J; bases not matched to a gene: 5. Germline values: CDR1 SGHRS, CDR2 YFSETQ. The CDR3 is CASSFGSGGFSYEQYF. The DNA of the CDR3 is TGCGCCAGCAGCTTTGGTAGCGGGGGGTTCTCCTACGAGCAGTACTTC.

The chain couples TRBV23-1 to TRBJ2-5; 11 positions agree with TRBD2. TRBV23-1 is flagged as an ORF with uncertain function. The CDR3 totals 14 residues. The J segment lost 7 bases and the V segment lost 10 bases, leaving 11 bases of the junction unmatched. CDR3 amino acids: CATRGLAGGMTQYF. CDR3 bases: TGCGCCACCAGGGGCCTAGCGGGGGGAATGACCCAGTACTTC.

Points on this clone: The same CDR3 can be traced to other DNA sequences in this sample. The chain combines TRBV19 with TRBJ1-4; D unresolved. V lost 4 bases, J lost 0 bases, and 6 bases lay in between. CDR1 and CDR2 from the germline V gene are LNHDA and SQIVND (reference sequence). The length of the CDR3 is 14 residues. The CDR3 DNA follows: TGTGCCAGTAGTACGACTGCAACTAATGAAAAACTGTTTTTT. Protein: CASSTTATNEKLFF.

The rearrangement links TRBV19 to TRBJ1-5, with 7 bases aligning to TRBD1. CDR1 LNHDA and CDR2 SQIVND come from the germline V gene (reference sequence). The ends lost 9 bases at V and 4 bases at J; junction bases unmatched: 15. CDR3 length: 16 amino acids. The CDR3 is CASRNRFGTENQPQHF. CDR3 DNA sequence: TGTGCCAGCCGCAATCGATTCGGGACAGAGAATCAGCCCCAGCATTTT. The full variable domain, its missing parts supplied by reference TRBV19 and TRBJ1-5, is DGGITQSPKYLFRKEGQNVTLSCEQNLNHDAMYWYRQDPGQGLRLIYYSQIVNDFQKGDIAEGYSVSREKKESFPLTVTSAQKNPTAFYLCASRNRFGTENQPQHFGDGTRLSIL.

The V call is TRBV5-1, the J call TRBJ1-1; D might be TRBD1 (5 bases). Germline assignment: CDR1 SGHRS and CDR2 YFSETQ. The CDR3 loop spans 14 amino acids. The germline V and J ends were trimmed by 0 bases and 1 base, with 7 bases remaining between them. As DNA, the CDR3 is TGCGCCAGCAGCTTGGATACAGGGAACACTGAAGCTTTCTTT. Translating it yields CASSLDTGNTEAFF.

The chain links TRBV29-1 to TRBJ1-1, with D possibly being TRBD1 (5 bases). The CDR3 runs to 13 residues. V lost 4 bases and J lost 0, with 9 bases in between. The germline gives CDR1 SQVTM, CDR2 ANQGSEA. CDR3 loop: CSVGRGLNTEAFF. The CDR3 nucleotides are TGCAGCGTTGGGAGGGGCTTGAACACTGAAGCTTTCTTT.

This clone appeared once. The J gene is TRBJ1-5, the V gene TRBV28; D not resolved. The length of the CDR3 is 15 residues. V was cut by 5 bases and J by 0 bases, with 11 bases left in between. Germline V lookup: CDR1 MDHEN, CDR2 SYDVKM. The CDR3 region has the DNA TGTGCCAGCAGTACACCGGGGATTAGCAATCAGCCCCAGCATTTT. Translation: CASSTPGISNQPQHF.

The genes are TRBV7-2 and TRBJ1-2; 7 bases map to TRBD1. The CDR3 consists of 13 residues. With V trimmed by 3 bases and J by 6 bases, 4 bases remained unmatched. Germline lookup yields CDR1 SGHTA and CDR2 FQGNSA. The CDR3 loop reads CASSFDRVNGYTF. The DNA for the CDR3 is TGTGCCAGCAGCTTCGACAGGGTAAATGGCTACACCTTC.

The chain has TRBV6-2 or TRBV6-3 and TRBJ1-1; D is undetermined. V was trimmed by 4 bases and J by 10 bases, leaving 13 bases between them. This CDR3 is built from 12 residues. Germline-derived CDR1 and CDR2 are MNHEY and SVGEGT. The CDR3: CASSSEALGAFF. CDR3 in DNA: TGTGCCAGCAGTTCCGAGGCGCTCGGAGCTTTCTTT.

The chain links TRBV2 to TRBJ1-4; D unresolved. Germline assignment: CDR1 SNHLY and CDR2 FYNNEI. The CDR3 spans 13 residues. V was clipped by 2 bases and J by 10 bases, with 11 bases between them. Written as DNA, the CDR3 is TGTGCCAGCAGTGAATCTTCGGGAGGAAAACTGTTTTTT. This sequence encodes CASSESSGGKLFF.

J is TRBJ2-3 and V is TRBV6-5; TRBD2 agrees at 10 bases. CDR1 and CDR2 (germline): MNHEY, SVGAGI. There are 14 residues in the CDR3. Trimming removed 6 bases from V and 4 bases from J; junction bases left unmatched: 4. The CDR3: CASRERGGADTQYF. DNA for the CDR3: TGTGCCAGCAGAGAGCGGGGGGGTGCAGATACGCAGTATTTT.

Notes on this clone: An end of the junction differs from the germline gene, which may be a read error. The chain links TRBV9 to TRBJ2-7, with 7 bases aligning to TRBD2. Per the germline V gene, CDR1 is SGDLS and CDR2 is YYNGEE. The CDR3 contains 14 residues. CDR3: CASSVDFVGGADPF. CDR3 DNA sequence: TGTGCCAGCAGCGTAGATTTCGTGGGAGGGGCAGATCCCTTC. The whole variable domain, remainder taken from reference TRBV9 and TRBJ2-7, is DSGVTQTPKHLITATGQRVTLRCSPRSGDLSVYWYQQSLDQGLQFLIQYYNGEERAKGNILERFSAQQFPDLHSELNLSSLELGDSALYFCASSVDFVGGADPFGPGTRLTVT.

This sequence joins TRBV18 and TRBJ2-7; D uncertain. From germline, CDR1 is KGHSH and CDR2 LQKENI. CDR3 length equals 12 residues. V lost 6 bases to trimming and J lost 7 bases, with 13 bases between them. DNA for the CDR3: TGTGCCAGCTCGCCCACACCCTTTGAGCAGTACTTC. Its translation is CASSPTPFEQYF.

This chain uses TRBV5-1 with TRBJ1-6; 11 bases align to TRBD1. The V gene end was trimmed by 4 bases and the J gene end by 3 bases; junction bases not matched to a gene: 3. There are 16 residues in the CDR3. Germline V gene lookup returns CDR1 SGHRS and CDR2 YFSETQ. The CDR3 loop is CASSRGTGGYNSPLHF. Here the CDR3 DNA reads TGCGCCAGCAGCCGTGGGACAGGGGGCTATAATTCACCCCTCCACTTT.

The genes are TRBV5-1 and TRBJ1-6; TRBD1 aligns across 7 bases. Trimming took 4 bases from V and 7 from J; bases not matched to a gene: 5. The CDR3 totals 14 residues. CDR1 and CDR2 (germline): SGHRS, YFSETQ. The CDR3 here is CASSPQGSNSPLHF. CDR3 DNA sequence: TGCGCCAGCAGCCCACAGGGGTCCAATTCACCCCTCCACTTT.

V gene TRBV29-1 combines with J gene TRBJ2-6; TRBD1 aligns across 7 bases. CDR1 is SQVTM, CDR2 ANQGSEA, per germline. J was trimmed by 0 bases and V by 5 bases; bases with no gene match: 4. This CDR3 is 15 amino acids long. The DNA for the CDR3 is TGCAGCGTTCGACAGGGTATCTCTGGGGCCAACGTCCTGACTTTC. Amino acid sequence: CSVRQGISGANVLTF. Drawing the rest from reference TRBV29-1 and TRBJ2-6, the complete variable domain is SAVISQKPSRDICQRGTSLTIQCQVDSQVTMMFWYRQQPGQSLTLIATANQGSEATYESGFVIDKFPISRPNLTFSTLTVSNMSPEDSSIYLCSVRQGISGANVLTFGAGSRLTVL.

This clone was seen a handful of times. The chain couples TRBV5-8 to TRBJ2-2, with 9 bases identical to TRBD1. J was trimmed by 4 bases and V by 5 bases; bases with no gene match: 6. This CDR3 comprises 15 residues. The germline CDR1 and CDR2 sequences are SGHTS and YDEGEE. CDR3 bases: TGTGCCAGCAGAGACCGGGACAGGGCCACCGGGGAGCTGTTTTTT. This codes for CASRDRDRATGELFF.